The TCR beta chain under discussion was sequenced for a study of blood T cell repertoires in COVID-19. Some clones are missing from TCRdb's copy, which holds only in-frame ones; the method was immunoSEQ multiplex PCR. The sample contains hundreds of thousands of clones, roughly nine tenths of which appear only once. Clinical history as reported by participants underpinned cohort assignment. Trimming removed 5 bases at V and 1 base at J, with 12 bases between. Germline loops: CDR1 SEHNR, CDR2 FQNEAQ (reference sequence). The CDR3 has 14 residues. The clonotype was recovered from a woman aged 45 to 65 who had recovered from COVID-19. The J gene is TRBJ2-7, the V gene TRBV7-9, with a weak D call TRBD2 (5 bases). Sequencing was done on a sample of PBMCs or T cells enriched from blood (not recorded which). The CDR3 DNA reads as TGTGCCAGCAGCCTCCGTGGGGAGTCCTACGAGCAGTACTTC. It yields the protein CASSLRGESYEQYF.